This T cell receptor beta chain was documented in a study of cytomegalovirus exposure and HLA in healthy donors. Findings and limits, study-wide: CMV serostatus alone was available as immune exposure information.

PCR was performed using 60 Vbeta and 13 Jbeta primers. Sequenced by immunoSEQ multiplex PCR; TCRdb stores in-frame clones only, minus some. The sample lists under 110,000 clones; 70% to 75% were seen once. Per the germline V gene, CDR1 is SGHTA and CDR2 is FQGNSA. Losses at the gene ends were 5 bases for V and 4 bases for J; bases not matched to a gene: 7. The CDR3 has 15 amino acids. As concerns this clone: As yet, its antigen is unknown.

The TCR was taken from a female donor in good health and CMV-seronegative. V gene TRBV7-2 combines with J gene TRBJ1-4, with 7 bases identical to TRBD1. Sequenced sample: PBMCs. Here the CDR3 reads CASSEDRVVNEKLFF. The CDR3 bases are TGTGCCAGCAGCGAAGACAGGGTGGTTAATGAAAAACTGTTTTTT.